This T cell receptor beta chain was sequenced for a study of CD4 T cells in relation to SARS-CoV-2 and coronaviruses. Generated by immunoSEQ multiplex PCR, the TCRdb table keeps only in-frame clones and is missing some. Counted here are 20,000 to 30,000 clones, around 67% occurring once; the ten biggest clones make up 20% to 25%. Unexposed donor CD4+ T cells date from about 2011-2018, before the COVID-19 pandemic. The cells were cultured for 10 days before CD4+ T cells were isolated. Each well had 1.5 million to 2.5 million PBMCs in approximately 5.1% human AB serum with IL-2. Concerning this clone itself: Its specificity is unknown.

The sequence was obtained from a human donor in good health. The sequencing input was CD4+ T cells from PBMCs, cultured in vitro.

This CDR3 is CASSFMRLAGVASTDTQYF. The CDR3 nucleotides read TGTGCCAGCAGTTTTATGCGACTAGCGGGGGTCGCTAGCACAGATACGCAGTATTTT. The chain links TRBV27 to TRBJ2-3; 12 positions match TRBD2. Trimming took 3 bases from V and 0 from J; bases not matched to a gene: 10. Germline V gene sequence: CDR1 MNHEY, CDR2 SMNVEV (reference sequence). The CDR3 sequence is 19 residues long.